This record covers a single T cell receptor (beta chain). This sample was included in a study of T-cell memory formation after mild COVID-19. TCRdb independently ran MiXCR on the 5' RACE reads; one entry per CDR3 protein. The sample includes around 220,000 distinct CDR3 sequences, 16% of them seen just once. The germline V and J ends were trimmed by 0 bases and 8 bases, with 16 bases remaining between them. Per germline, CDR1 LGHNA and CDR2 YSLEER. The CDR3 is 15 amino acids. Material for sequencing was PBMCs or a T cell subset sorted from them (not recorded which). The clonotype was recovered from a man younger than 35 who had mild COVID-19 (a few samples of this study predate the infection). Cell type and time point are not known. The chain employs TRBV4-3 and TRBJ1-2, with D hard to call. CDR3 DNA sequence: TGCGCCAGCAGCCAAGATTTCCCCCCCGGACGAGGCTACACCTTC. Translation: CASSQDFPPGRGYTF.